This T cell receptor (beta chain) stems from a study of blood T cell repertoires in COVID-19. Study information: Acute and convalescent COVID-19 specimens originated in the United States, Italy and Spain. PBMCs, B-cell-depleted T cells, or T cells provided the cDNA or gDNA that made up the material.

The germline V gene encodes CDR1 SEHNR and CDR2 FQNEAQ (reference sequence). This CDR3 comprises 12 residues. This clone was seen a handful of times. One end of the junction varies from germline; a read error may be responsible. The authors' processing: Amplification of reference gene primers was used by the study to estimate nucleated cell counts. Produced via immunoSEQ multiplex PCR; TCRdb's table is partial and in-frame only. V, J and clone size are taken as reported in that table, and D and trimming were inferred from the DNA itself. Of approximately 310,000 clones in the sample, around 87% were seen once.

The chain carries TRBV7-9 and TRBJ2-7; 7 bases are shared with TRBD1. This clonotype originated in a woman between 50 and 59 years old who had recovered from COVID-19. Sequencing was performed on peripheral blood. This chain's CDR3 is CASSLAGTAPTF. In DNA, the CDR3 is TGTGCCAGCAGCTTGGCCGGGACAGCTCCAACCTTC.